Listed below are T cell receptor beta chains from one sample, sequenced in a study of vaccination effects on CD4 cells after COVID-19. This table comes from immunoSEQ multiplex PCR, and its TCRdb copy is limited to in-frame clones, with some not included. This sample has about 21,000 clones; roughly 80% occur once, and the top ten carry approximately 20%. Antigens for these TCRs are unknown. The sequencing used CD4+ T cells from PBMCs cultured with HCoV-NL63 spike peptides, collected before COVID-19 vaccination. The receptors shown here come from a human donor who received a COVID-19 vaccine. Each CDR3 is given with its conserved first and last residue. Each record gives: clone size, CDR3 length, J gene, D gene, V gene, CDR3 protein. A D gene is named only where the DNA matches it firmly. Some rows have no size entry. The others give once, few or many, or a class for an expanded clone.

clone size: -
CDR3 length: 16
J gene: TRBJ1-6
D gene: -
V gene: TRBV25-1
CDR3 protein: CASSDHLEGRNSPLHF

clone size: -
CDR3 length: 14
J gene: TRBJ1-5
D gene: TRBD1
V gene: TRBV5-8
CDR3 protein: CASSLGDSPYSQHF

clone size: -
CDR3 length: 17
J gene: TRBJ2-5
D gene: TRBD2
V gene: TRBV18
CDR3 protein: CASSPPTAGGRLETQYF

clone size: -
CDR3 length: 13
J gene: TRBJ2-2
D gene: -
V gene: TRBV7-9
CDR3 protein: CASSSQRTGELFF

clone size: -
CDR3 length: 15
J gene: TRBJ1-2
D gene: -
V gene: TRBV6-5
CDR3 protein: CATSQGPQTTYGYTF

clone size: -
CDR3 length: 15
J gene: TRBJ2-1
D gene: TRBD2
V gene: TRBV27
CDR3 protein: CASSSGTSGRNEQFF

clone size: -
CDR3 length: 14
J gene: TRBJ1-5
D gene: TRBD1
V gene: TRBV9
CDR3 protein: CASSGQGRGQPQHF

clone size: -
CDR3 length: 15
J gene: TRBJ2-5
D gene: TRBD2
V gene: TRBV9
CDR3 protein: CASSATSGGWETQYF

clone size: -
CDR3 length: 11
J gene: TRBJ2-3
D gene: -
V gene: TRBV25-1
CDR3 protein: CASRGDDTQYF

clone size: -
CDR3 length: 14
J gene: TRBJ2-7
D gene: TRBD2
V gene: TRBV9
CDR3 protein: CASSVAASGYEQYF

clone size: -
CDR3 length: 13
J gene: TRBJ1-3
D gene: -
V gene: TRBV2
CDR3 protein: CASGVRGGNTIYF

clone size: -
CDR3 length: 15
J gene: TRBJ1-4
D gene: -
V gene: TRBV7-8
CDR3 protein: CASSWGTATNEKLFF

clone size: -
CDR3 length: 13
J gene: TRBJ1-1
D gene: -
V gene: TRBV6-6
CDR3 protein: CASSRRRDTEAFF

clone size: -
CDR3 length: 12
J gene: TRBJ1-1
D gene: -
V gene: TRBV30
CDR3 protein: CAWSVSQVEAFF

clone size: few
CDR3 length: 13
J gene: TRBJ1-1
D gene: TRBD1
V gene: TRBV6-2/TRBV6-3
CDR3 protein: CASSSQGYTEAFF

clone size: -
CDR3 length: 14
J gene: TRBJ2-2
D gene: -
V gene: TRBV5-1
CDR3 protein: CASKWDGASGELFF

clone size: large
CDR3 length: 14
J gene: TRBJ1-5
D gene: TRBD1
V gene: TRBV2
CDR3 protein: CASSGTGGNQPQHF

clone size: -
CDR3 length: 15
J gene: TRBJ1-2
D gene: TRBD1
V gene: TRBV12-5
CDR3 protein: CASGLEGTGHYGYTF

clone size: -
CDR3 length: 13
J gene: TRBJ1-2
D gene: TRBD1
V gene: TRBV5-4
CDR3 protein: CASSGDRQYGYTF

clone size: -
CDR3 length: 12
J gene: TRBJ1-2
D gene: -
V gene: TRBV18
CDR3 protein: CASSPFRGGYTF

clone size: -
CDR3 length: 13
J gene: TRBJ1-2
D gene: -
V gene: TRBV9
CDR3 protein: CASSVREDYGYTF

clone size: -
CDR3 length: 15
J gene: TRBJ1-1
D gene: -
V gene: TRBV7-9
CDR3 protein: CASSPDKGMNTEAFF

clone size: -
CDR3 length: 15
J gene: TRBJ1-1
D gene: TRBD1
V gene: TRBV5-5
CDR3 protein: CASSLDRGGWTEAFF

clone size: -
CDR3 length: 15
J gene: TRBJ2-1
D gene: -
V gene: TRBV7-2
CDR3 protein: CASSSDPNSYNEQFF

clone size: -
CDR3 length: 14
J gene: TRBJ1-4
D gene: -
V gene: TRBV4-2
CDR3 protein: CASSQDQHTRKLFF

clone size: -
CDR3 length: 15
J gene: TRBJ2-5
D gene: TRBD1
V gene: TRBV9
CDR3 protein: CASSVGSGQGETQYF

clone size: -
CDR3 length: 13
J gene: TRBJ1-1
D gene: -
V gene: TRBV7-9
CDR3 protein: CASSDLAVGEAFF

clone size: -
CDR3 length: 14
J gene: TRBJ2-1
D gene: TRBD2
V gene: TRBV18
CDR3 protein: CASSPGLADNEQFF

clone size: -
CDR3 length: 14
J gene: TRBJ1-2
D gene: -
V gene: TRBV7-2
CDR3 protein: CASSFAGGARGYTF

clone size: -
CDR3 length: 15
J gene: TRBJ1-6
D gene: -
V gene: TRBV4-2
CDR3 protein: CASSQDVHTNSPLHF

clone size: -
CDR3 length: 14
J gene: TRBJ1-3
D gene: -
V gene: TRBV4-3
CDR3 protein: CASSQEGSGNTIYF

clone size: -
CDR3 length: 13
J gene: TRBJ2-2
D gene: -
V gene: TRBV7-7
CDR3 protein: CASSFGDTGELFF

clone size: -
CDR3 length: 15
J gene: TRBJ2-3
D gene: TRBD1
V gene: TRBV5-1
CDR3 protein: CASSLRTGGTDTQYF

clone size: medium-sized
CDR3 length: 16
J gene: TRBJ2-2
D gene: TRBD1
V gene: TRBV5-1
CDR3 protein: CASSPDRARNTGELFF